Presented here are 6 T cell receptor beta chains from one specimen sequenced in a study of cytomegalovirus exposure and HLA in healthy donors. The PCR had 60 Vbeta and 13 Jbeta primers. This table comes from immunoSEQ multiplex PCR, and its TCRdb copy is limited to in-frame clones, with some not included. Of more than 150,000 clones listed, around 80% were seen once; the top ten hold about 1.4%. The sequencing sample was made of PBMCs. All receptors derive from a girl between 10 and 17 years old in good health and CMV-seropositive.

The V and J genes are TRBV2 and TRBJ1-1, with D perhaps matching TRBD1 (6 bases). V lost 2 bases to trimming and J lost 4 bases, with 14 bases between them. Per germline, CDR1 SNHLY and CDR2 FYNNEI. The CDR3 length is 15 residues. CDR3 in amino acids: CASSEMGARGTEAFF. In nucleotides, the CDR3 is TGTGCCAGCAGTGAAATGGGGGCGCGCGGCACTGAAGCTTTCTTT.

The chain carries TRBV6-5 and TRBJ2-3, with D possibly matching TRBD2 (6 bases). The V gene lost 2 bases and the J gene lost 2 bases, with 14 bases spanning the gap. Germline CDR1 MNHEY, CDR2 SVGAGI. This CDR3 comprises 16 residues. CDR3 sequence (DNA): TGTGCCAGCAGTTACATTAAGGGGACTCTCACAGATACGCAGTATTTT. This encodes CASSYIKGTLTDTQYF.

V is TRBV30 and J is TRBJ2-1; D is possibly TRBD2 (5 bases). Germline values: CDR1 GTSNPN, CDR2 SVGIG (reference sequence). The CDR3 extends over 16 amino acids. V gave up 0 bases and J gave up 2 bases, with 14 bases separating them. The CDR3 region is CAWSVRRGRAYNEQFF. For the CDR3, the DNA is TGTGCCTGGAGTGTACGACGGGGTCGAGCCTACAATGAGCAGTTCTTC. Together with reference TRBV30 and TRBJ2-1, the CDR3 gives the full variable domain: SQTIHQWPATLVQPVGSPLSLECTVEGTSNPNLYWYRQAAGRGLQLLFYSVGIGQISSEVPQNLSASRPQDRQFILSSKKLLLSDSGFYLCAWSVRRGRAYNEQFFGPGTRLTVL.

This clone appeared once. This chain connects TRBV6-1 to TRBJ2-5; 8 bases are a match to TRBD1. V trimming: 8 bases; J trimming: 4 bases; junction bases outside the gene matches: 9. The CDR3 spans 14 residues. In germline, CDR1 is MNHNS, CDR2 SASEGT. The chain's CDR3 is CASGQGARLETQYF. In nucleotides, the CDR3 is TGTGCCAGCGGGCAGGGGGCCAGACTAGAGACCCAGTACTTC.

The chain joins TRBV18 to TRBJ2-7; 12 nucleotides agree with TRBD2. The CDR3 is 17 residues long. The V segment lost 5 bases and the J segment 0 bases; nucleotides outside the gene matches: 8. From germline, CDR1 is KGHSH and CDR2 LQKENI. The CDR3 nucleotides are TGTGCCAGCTCAGGTTGGACTAGCGGGATGGGCTCCTACGAGCAGTACTTC. It is translated as CASSGWTSGMGSYEQYF.

V usage is TRBV4-1 and J usage is TRBJ2-1; maybe TRBD2 (5 bases). Germline values: CDR1 MGHRA, CDR2 YSYEKL. The V end lost 0 bases, the J end lost 4 bases, and 16 bases lay between the germline ends. This CDR3 region has 17 residues. As DNA, the CDR3 is TGCGCCAGCAGCCAAGATAGAAGGACTTTGCTATACAATGAGCAGTTCTTC. It translates to CASSQDRRTLLYNEQFF.